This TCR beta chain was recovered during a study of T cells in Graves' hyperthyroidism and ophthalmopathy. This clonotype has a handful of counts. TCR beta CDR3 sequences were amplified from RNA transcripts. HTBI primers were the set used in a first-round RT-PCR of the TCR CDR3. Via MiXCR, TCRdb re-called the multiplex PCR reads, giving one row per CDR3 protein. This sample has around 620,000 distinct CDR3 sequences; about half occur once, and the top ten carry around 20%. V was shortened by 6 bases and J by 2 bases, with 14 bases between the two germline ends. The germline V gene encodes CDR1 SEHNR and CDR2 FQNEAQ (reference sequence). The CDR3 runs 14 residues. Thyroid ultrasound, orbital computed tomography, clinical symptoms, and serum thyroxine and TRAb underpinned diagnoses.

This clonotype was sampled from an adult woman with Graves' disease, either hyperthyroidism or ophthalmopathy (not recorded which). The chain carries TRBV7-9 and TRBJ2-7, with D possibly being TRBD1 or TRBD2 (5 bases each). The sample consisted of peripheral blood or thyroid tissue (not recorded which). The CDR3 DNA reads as TGTGCCAGCAGTCCACCGCAGGGAGCCTACGAGCAGTACTTC. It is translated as CASSPPQGAYEQYF. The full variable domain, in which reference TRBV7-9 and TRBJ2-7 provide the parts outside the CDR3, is DTGVSQNPRHKITKRGQNVTFRCDPISEHNRLYWYRQTLGQGPEFLTYFQNEAQLEKSRLLSDRFSAERPKGSFSTLEIQRTEQGDSAMYLCASSPPQGAYEQYFGPGTRLTVT.